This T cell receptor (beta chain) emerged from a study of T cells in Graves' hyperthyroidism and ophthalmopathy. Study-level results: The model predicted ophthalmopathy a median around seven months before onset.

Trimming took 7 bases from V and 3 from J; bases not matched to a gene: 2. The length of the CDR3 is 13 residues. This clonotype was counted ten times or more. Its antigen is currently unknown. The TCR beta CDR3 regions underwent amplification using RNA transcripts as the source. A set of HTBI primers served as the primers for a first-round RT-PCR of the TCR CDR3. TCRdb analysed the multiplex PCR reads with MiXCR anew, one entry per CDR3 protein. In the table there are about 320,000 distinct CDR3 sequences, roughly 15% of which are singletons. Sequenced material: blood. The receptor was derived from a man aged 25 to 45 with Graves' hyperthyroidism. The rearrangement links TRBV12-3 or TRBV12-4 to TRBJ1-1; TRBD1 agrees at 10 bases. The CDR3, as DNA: TGTGCCAGCAATGACAGGGGGCACACTGAAGCTTTCTTT. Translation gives CASNDRGHTEAFF.